Listed here are 29 T cell receptor beta chains from one sample, sequenced in a study of OX40 agonist ivuxolimab in advanced cancers. Library preparation used the immunoSEQ multiplex PCR assay. Imported from immuneACCESS, the table was reduced by TCRdb to in-frame sequences with V and J called. These copies leave out some clones; in studies compared against another copy, an unresolved V gene accounts for under half, and the cause of the remainder is not known. This sample gives roughly 48,000 clones in total; about 88% of them show up just once. The ten biggest clones cover roughly 9.9% of the sample. The starting material was CD4+ or CD8+ T cells sorted from blood, obtained in a trial of the OX40 agonist ivuxolimab. These receptors were collected from an adult with an advanced solid tumor such as melanoma, head and neck, liver or kidney cancer.

The CDR3 loop reads CASSRPSGRALGDEQFF. The CDR3 nucleotides read TGTGCCAGCAGCAGACCTAGCGGGAGGGCCTTAGGCGATGAGCAGTTCTTC. The chain carries TRBV7-6 and TRBJ2-1; 12 bases map to TRBD2. Trimming cost V 5 bases and J 8 bases; bases outside gene matches: 13. Germline V lookup: CDR1 SGHVS, CDR2 FNYEAQ. The CDR3 consists of 17 residues.

This chain connects TRBV28 to TRBJ2-7; D may be TRBD1 or TRBD2 (5 bases each). V was cut by 8 bases and J by 0 bases, with 5 bases left in between. CDR3 size: 11 residues. From germline, CDR1 is MDHEN and CDR2 SYDVKM. The CDR3 coding sequence is TGTGCCAGCGGGGGCTCCTACGAGCAGTACTTC. It translates to CASGGSYEQYF.

For the CDR3, the DNA is TGTGCCAGCAGCTTAGCGGGAACTAGTATACAAGAGACCCAGTACTTC. Its translation: CASSLAGTSIQETQYF. This chain links TRBV7-6 with TRBJ2-5; D is perhaps TRBD2 (5 bases). Germline V gene sequence: CDR1 SGHVS, CDR2 FNYEAQ. This CDR3 region has 16 residues. V dropped 0 bases and J dropped 2 bases, with 13 bases sitting between them.

The chain combines TRBV10-3 with TRBJ2-7; D possibly matches TRBD1 or TRBD2 (5 bases each). V lost 9 bases, J lost 2 bases, and 17 bases lay in between. There are 14 residues in the CDR3. The germline gives CDR1 ENHRY, CDR2 SYGVKD. The CDR3 nucleotides are TGTGCCATTGGGGGTGCCAATGAGCCCTACGAGCAGTACTTC. Its protein is CAIGGANEPYEQYF.

The V gene is TRBV15, the J gene TRBJ2-7, with TRBD2 matching over 7 bases. Looked up from germline, CDR1 is LNHNV and CDR2 is YYDKDF (reference sequence). Losses at the gene ends were 3 bases for V and 3 bases for J; bases not matched to a gene: 2. The CDR3 length is 13 residues. The CDR3 sequence is CATSRPGGYEQYF. The DNA of the CDR3 is TGTGCCACCAGCAGGCCGGGAGGCTACGAGCAGTACTTC. Filled out from reference TRBV15 and TRBJ2-7, the complete variable domain reads DAMVIQNPRYQVTQFGKPVTLSCSQTLNHNVMYWYQQKSSQAPKLLFHYYDKDFNNEADTPDNFQSRRPNTSFCFLDIRSPGLGDTAMYLCATSRPGGYEQYFGPGTRLTVT.

The rearrangement joins TRBV18 to TRBJ1-1, with D maybe TRBD1 (5 bases). Germline lookup yields CDR1 KGHSH and CDR2 LQKENI. V lost 2 bases to trimming and J lost 4 bases, with 5 bases between them. CDR3 length equals 12 residues. The CDR3 here is CASSPDSTEAFF. CDR3 bases: TGTGCCAGCTCACCAGACAGCACTGAAGCTTTCTTT.

The rearrangement joins TRBV5-1 to TRBJ1-1; the D is unclear. V was shortened by 4 bases and J by 5 bases, with 15 bases between the two germline ends. Germline values: CDR1 SGHRS, CDR2 YFSETQ. The CDR3 loop spans 14 amino acids. The chain's CDR3 is CASSTDPTETEAFF. The CDR3, as DNA: TGCGCCAGCAGCACGGACCCTACGGAGACTGAAGCTTTCTTT. Full variable domain (missing parts from reference TRBV5-1 and TRBJ1-1): KAGVTQTPRYLIKTRGQQVTLSCSPISGHRSVSWYQQTPGQGLQFLFEYFSETQRNKGNFPGRFSGRQFSNSRSEMNVSTLELGDSALYLCASSTDPTETEAFFGQGTRLTVV.

This chain connects TRBV30 to TRBJ1-5; TRBD1 might be the D (6 bases). Germline V gene data show CDR1 as GTSNPN and CDR2 as SVGIG (reference sequence). Trimming removed 0 bases at V and 3 bases at J, with 9 bases between. CDR3 length: 14 amino acids. The CDR3 reads CAWSVRGANQPQHF. The CDR3 coding sequence is TGTGCCTGGAGTGTAAGGGGGGCCAATCAGCCCCAGCATTTT. The whole variable domain, remainder taken from reference TRBV30 and TRBJ1-5, is SQTIHQWPATLVQPVGSPLSLECTVEGTSNPNLYWYRQAAGRGLQLLFYSVGIGQISSEVPQNLSASRPQDRQFILSSKKLLLSDSGFYLCAWSVRGANQPQHFGDGTRLSIL.

The V gene is TRBV5-1, the J gene TRBJ1-2; D is undetermined. From germline, CDR1 is SGHRS and CDR2 YFSETQ. Trimming stripped 2 bases from V and 4 bases from J, with 9 bases between. The length of the CDR3 is 13 residues. The CDR3 DNA sequence: TGCGCCAGCAGCTTTGGGCCGCCCTATGGCTACACCTTC. Residues: CASSFGPPYGYTF.

This clone was recorded only once. The chain combines TRBV27 with TRBJ2-7; D may be TRBD1 (7 bases). V was clipped by 10 bases and J by 1 base, with 17 bases between them. Germline V gene sequence: CDR1 MNHEY, CDR2 SMNVEV (reference sequence). There are 14 residues in the CDR3. CDR3 nucleotides: TGTGCCACCAAGGCCAGGGGGGATTCCTACGAGCAGTACTTC. It translates to CATKARGDSYEQYF.

The J gene is TRBJ2-5, the V gene TRBV2; TRBD2 matches 7 bases. Germline-derived CDR1 and CDR2 are SNHLY and FYNNEI. The CDR3 length is 15 residues. V lost 5 bases to trimming and J lost 4 bases; unmatched junction nucleotides: 10. The CDR3 bases are TGTGCCAGCAGTAGACTAGCCGGAGGAGTAGAGACCCAGTACTTC. The encoded protein is CASSRLAGGVETQYF.

The V and J genes are TRBV27 and TRBJ1-2; D may be TRBD1 (5 bases). The V end lost 5 bases, the J end lost 8 bases, and 18 bases lay between the germline ends. The germline V gene encodes CDR1 MNHEY and CDR2 SMNVEV (reference sequence). This CDR3 region has 14 residues. CDR3 sequence: CASSPRPGEGGYTF. In DNA, the CDR3 is TGTGCCAGCAGTCCTAGGCCGGGGGAGGGAGGCTACACCTTC.

The rearrangement uses TRBV6-1 and TRBJ1-4, with D tentatively TRBD1 (5 bases). This CDR3 contains 13 residues. Deletions cut 4 bases from V and 8 bases from J, with 11 bases between. CDR1 MNHNS and CDR2 SASEGT come from the germline V gene. Here the CDR3 reads CASSGNWGEKLFF. The CDR3 nucleotides are TGTGCCAGCAGTGGAAATTGGGGGGAAAAACTGTTTTTT.

V is TRBV9 and J is TRBJ2-1; possibly TRBD1 for D (5 bases). Trimming left V 2 bases short and J 2 bases short, with 11 bases between. The CDR3 sequence is 15 residues long. The V gene's germline CDR1 is SGDLS and CDR2 YYNGEE. The DNA for the CDR3 is TGTGCCAGCAGCGTCAGGTCAGGGCCCTACAATGAGCAGTTCTTC. It yields the protein CASSVRSGPYNEQFF. Full variable domain (missing parts from reference TRBV9 and TRBJ2-1): DSGVTQTPKHLITATGQRVTLRCSPRSGDLSVYWYQQSLDQGLQFLIQYYNGEERAKGNILERFSAQQFPDLHSELNLSSLELGDSALYFCASSVRSGPYNEQFFGPGTRLTVL.

For the CDR3, the DNA is TGTGCCAGCACCGTATTTAGGGACAAGGGTTATCCGCTCACTGAAGCTTTCTTT. Translated: CASTVFRDKGYPLTEAFF. V gene TRBV21-1 combines with J gene TRBJ1-1; TRBD1 is taken as the D call from the table, unchecked against the DNA. TRBV21-1 is a listed pseudogene. The CDR3 totals 18 residues.

The chain has TRBV4-2 and TRBJ2-7; D might be TRBD2 (5 bases). The germline V gene has CDR1 LGHNA and CDR2 YNFKEQ. This CDR3 is 14 amino acids long. V dropped 4 bases and J dropped 0 bases, with 10 bases sitting between them. For the CDR3, the DNA is TGTGCCAGCAGCCTTGGAGGAACCTCCTACGAGCAGTACTTC. Encoded protein: CASSLGGTSYEQYF.

This clone was seen only a few times. The chain links TRBV19 to TRBJ2-7; possible D gene TRBD1, 6 bases. V dropped 5 bases and J dropped 2 bases, with 13 bases sitting between them. The CDR3 covers 14 residues. Germline V gene sequence: CDR1 LNHDA, CDR2 SQIVND (reference sequence). CDR3 DNA sequence: TGTGCCAGTAGTTCCTGGACAGCGACCTACGAGCAGTACTTC. This gives the protein CASSSWTATYEQYF.

A single count supports this clone. V gene TRBV7-8 combines with J gene TRBJ1-1; possible D gene TRBD1, 6 bases. Germline loops: CDR1 SGHVS, CDR2 FQNEAQ. The CDR3 covers 14 residues. V was trimmed by 3 bases and J by 2 bases, leaving 10 bases between them. The CDR3 bases are TGTGCCAGCAGCTTTTCAGGGGCAAACACTGAAGCTTTCTTT. This encodes CASSFSGANTEAFF.

The gene calls are TRBV11-2 and TRBJ2-1, with TRBD2 matching 7 bases. CDR3 length: 15 amino acids. Germline loops: CDR1 SGHAT, CDR2 FQNNGV. V trimming: 5 bases; J trimming: 9 bases; junction bases outside the gene matches: 13. CDR3 DNA sequence: TGTGCCAGCAGCCCTCTCCGGGAGGCGGGTAGTGAGCAGTTCTTC. Translated, it gives CASSPLREAGSEQFF. The full variable domain, completed using reference TRBV11-2 and TRBJ2-1, is EAGVAQSPRYKIIEKRQSVAFWCNPISGHATLYWYQQILGQGPKLLIQFQNNGVVDDSQLPKDRFSAERLKGVDSTLKIQPAKLEDSAVYLCASSPLREAGSEQFFGPGTRLTVL.

In its sample, this clone was seen once. The gene calls are TRBV18 and TRBJ2-1; D ambiguous. The CDR3 contains 14 residues. Germline V gene data show CDR1 as KGHSH and CDR2 as LQKENI. V lost 3 bases to trimming and J lost 8 bases, with 14 bases between them. CDR3 loop: CASSPQPGDDEQFF. CDR3 coding DNA: TGTGCCAGCTCACCCCAGCCAGGAGACGATGAGCAGTTCTTC.

The rearrangement uses TRBV5-4 and TRBJ2-7, with 8 bases identical to TRBD2. V lost 9 bases, J lost 2 bases, and 7 bases stayed unmatched. Germline V gene sequence: CDR1 SGHNT, CDR2 YYREEE (reference sequence). The CDR3 loop spans 13 amino acids. This CDR3 reads CATKREPTYEQYF. The CDR3 DNA sequence: TGTGCCACGAAGCGGGAGCCCACCTACGAGCAGTACTTC. The entire variable domain, with the rest obtained from reference TRBV5-4 and TRBJ2-7, is as follows: ETGVTQSPTHLIKTRGQQVTLRCSSQSGHNTVSWYQQALGQGPQFIFQYYREEENGRGNFPPRFSGLQFPNYSSELNVNALELDDSALYLCATKREPTYEQYFGPGTRLTVT.

The sample holds one count of this clone. The chain joins TRBV7-6 to TRBJ2-1; 7 bases agree with TRBD1. This CDR3 region has 15 residues. Per germline, CDR1 SGHVS and CDR2 FNYEAQ. V lost 1 base to trimming and J lost 5 bases; unmatched junction nucleotides: 5. CDR3 coding DNA: TGTGCCAGCAGCTTAGGGACAGGCGAGAACAATGAGCAGTTCTTC. It is translated as CASSLGTGENNEQFF.

The chain carries TRBV19 and TRBJ1-4; 9 bases match TRBD1. Germline V CDR1 and CDR2: LNHDA, SQIVND (reference sequence). This CDR3 region has 15 residues. Trimming at V came to 4 bases and at J to 10 bases, leaving 10 bases not matched to a gene. The DNA of the CDR3 is TGTGCCAGTAGTACCCCGGACAGGGGAAGAGGAAAACTGTTTTTT. Encoded protein: CASSTPDRGRGKLFF.

This clone has just one count. CDR3 in amino acids: CASSLVADEQFF. The CDR3 nucleotides are TGTGCCAGCAGCTTAGTTGCGGATGAGCAGTTCTTC. The chain is built from TRBV7-4 and TRBJ2-1; D ambiguous. Per the germline V gene, CDR1 is SGHVT and CDR2 is SQSDAQ. The CDR3 length is 12 residues. Trimming left V 1 base short and J 8 bases short, with 6 bases between.

This chain joins TRBV5-1 and TRBJ2-2; 10 bases agree with TRBD2. This CDR3 is 14 amino acids long. Germline V gene data show CDR1 as SGHRS and CDR2 as YFSETQ. Unmatched junction bases numbered 7, after V lost 7 bases and J lost 7 bases. The CDR3 region has the DNA TGCGCCAGCTGTCTAGCGGGAGATGACGGGGAGCTGTTTTTT. This sequence encodes CASCLAGDDGELFF.

This chain uses TRBV19 with TRBJ2-1, with unresolved D. The ends were cut back, 3 bases at V and 0 bases at J, with 9 bases in the middle. CDR1 and CDR2 (germline): LNHDA, SQIVND (reference sequence). The CDR3 totals 15 residues. The CDR3, as DNA: TGTGCCAGTAGTATCCAGTCAGGCTCCTACAATGAGCAGTTCTTC. Amino acids: CASSIQSGSYNEQFF. Together with reference TRBV19 and TRBJ2-1, the CDR3 gives the full variable domain: DGGITQSPKYLFRKEGQNVTLSCEQNLNHDAMYWYRQDPGQGLRLIYYSQIVNDFQKGDIAEGYSVSREKKESFPLTVTSAQKNPTAFYLCASSIQSGSYNEQFFGPGTRLTVL.

The J gene is TRBJ1-1, the V gene TRBV6-6, with 7 nucleotides matching TRBD1. CDR3 size: 14 residues. Germline-derived CDR1 and CDR2 are MNHNY and SVGAGI (reference sequence). With V trimmed by 6 bases and J by 4 bases, 8 bases remained unmatched. CDR3 loop: CASRPGGGGTEAFF. The CDR3 DNA reads TGTGCCAGCAGGCCGGGAGGGGGCGGCACTGAAGCTTTCTTT.

The CDR3 region has the DNA TGTGCCAGCAGCTTGCATGGGGGACGGAGCAATCAGCCCCAGCATTTT. This translates into CASSLHGGRSNQPQHF. The chain couples TRBV5-5 to TRBJ1-5, with D perhaps matching TRBD1 (5 bases). CDR1 SGHKS and CDR2 YYEKEE come from the germline V gene (reference sequence). There are 16 residues in the CDR3. Trimming removed 1 base at V and 1 base at J, with 12 bases between.

The table lists this clone with a count of one. V gene TRBV2 combines with J gene TRBJ1-2; 7 bases match TRBD1. The CDR3 is made up of 14 amino acids. From germline, CDR1 is SNHLY and CDR2 FYNNEI. Trimming cost V 2 bases and J 6 bases; bases outside gene matches: 6. The CDR3 nucleotides are TGTGCCAGCAGTGAACAGGGGGATTTGAATGGCTACACCTTC. This codes for CASSEQGDLNGYTF.